This T cell receptor beta chain was observed in a study of shared clonotypes between healthy human individuals. The V gene's germline CDR1 is SGHTA and CDR2 FQGNSA. The ends lost 5 bases at V and 6 bases at J; junction bases unmatched: 14. This CDR3 contains 17 residues. Generated by immunoSEQ multiplex PCR, the TCRdb table keeps only in-frame clones and is missing some. The profile shows about 1.1 million clones, about 80% of them singletons. What was sequenced was memory CD4+ T cells from PBMCs. The subset is: CD45RA-negative fraction. V gene TRBV7-2 combines with J gene TRBJ2-3, with 10 bases lining up with TRBD1. This receptor was taken from a man younger than 30 in good health. Some clones in this sample may be carry-over from other donors' samples. The CDR3 here is CASSLGQGGRRVDTQYF. In DNA form, the CDR3 reads TGTGCCAGCAGCCTCGGACAGGGGGGTAGAAGAGTGGATACGCAGTATTTT.